The 20 T cell receptor beta chains below come from one sample, sequenced in a study of T cell responses to AZD1222 COVID-19 vaccine. Repertoires were generated with immunoSEQ multiplex PCR, while TCRdb's copy carries only in-frame clones and drops some. The data hold just over 70,000 clones, with about 85% observed a single time. The source was peripheral blood, collected on day 0 of AZD1222 vaccination. Receptors originate from an adult in good health.

CDR3 sequence (DNA): TGTGCCACCAGCGGGACAGGGGGATACGACAATGAGCAGTTCTTC. This sequence encodes CATSGTGGYDNEQFF. The chain joins TRBV24-1 to TRBJ2-1; 11 bases are a match to TRBD1. The V gene's germline CDR1 is KGHDR and CDR2 SFDVKD. V was clipped by 7 bases and J by 5 bases; unmatched bases: 6. The CDR3 extends over 15 amino acids.

This chain uses TRBV4-1 with TRBJ1-5; D unresolved. Germline CDR1 is MGHRA and CDR2 is YSYEKL. V was clipped by 0 bases and J by 3 bases, with 12 bases between them. The CDR3 extends over 16 amino acids. This CDR3 reads CASSQDWGTYNQPQHF. CDR3 coding DNA: TGCGCCAGCAGCCAAGATTGGGGTACCTACAATCAGCCCCAGCATTTT.

The chain recombines TRBV7-9 with TRBJ1-2; D is perhaps TRBD1 (5 bases). CDR1 and CDR2 from the germline V gene are SEHNR and FQNEAQ (reference sequence). This CDR3 region has 13 residues. The V end was cut by 3 bases, the J end by 5 bases, with 10 bases between. The CDR3 reads CASSLGPGYGYTF. The CDR3 DNA reads as TGTGCCAGCAGCTTGGGACCCGGTTATGGCTACACCTTC.

The rearrangement links TRBV9 to TRBJ1-1; D not resolved. With 3 bases removed from V and 4 bases from J, the gap between germline ends came to 16 bases. The CDR3 runs to 15 residues. The germline V gene has CDR1 SGDLS and CDR2 YYNGEE. The CDR3 DNA is TGTGCCAGCAGCGGCCGGGCCACCAGCAGCACTGAAGCTTTCTTT. Translating it yields CASSGRATSSTEAFF.

V usage is TRBV3-1 (or the pseudogene TRBV3-2) and J usage is TRBJ2-1, with 8 bases aligning to TRBD2. Germline CDR1 reads LGHDT; CDR2 reads YNNKEL (reference sequence). J was trimmed by 8 bases and V by 3 bases; bases with no gene match: 3. This CDR3 region has 13 residues. The CDR3, as DNA: TGTGCCAGCAGCCAGGGACTAGTCCATGAGCAGTTCTTC. The encoded protein is CASSQGLVHEQFF.

The chain couples TRBV9 to TRBJ1-6, with D possibly being TRBD1 (5 bases). The CDR3 runs 14 residues. The V gene's germline CDR1 is SGDLS and CDR2 YYNGEE. Trimming shortened V by 7 bases and J by 8 bases, and 16 bases separated the two germline ends. CDR3 bases: TGTGCCAGCGGGGGGAAAGAACACGATTCACCCCTCCACTTT. It codes for CASGGKEHDSPLHF.

The chain recombines TRBV7-9 with TRBJ2-7; D tentatively reads TRBD1 or TRBD2 (5 bases each). The CDR3 consists of 13 residues. The V end lost 5 bases, the J end lost 3 bases, and 11 bases lay between the germline ends. Germline CDR1 SEHNR, CDR2 FQNEAQ (reference sequence). CDR3 residues: CASSPRDGYEQYF. DNA for the CDR3: TGTGCCAGCAGCCCCCGGGACGGCTACGAGCAGTACTTC.

This sequence joins TRBV7-9 and TRBJ1-1; D remains unclear. V shed 5 bases and J shed 7 bases, with 11 bases lying between them. The CDR3 covers 12 residues. CDR1 SEHNR and CDR2 FQNEAQ come from the germline V gene (reference sequence). The DNA for the CDR3 is TGTGCCAGCAGCCTTATAGGAGGTGAAGCTTTCTTT. This encodes CASSLIGGEAFF. The entire variable domain, with the rest obtained from reference TRBV7-9 and TRBJ1-1, is as follows: DTGVSQNPRHKITKRGQNVTFRCDPISEHNRLYWYRQTLGQGPEFLTYFQNEAQLEKSRLLSDRFSAERPKGSFSTLEIQRTEQGDSAMYLCASSLIGGEAFFGQGTRLTVV.

The V and J genes are TRBV19 and TRBJ1-4, with D maybe TRBD1 (5 bases). Trimming removed 5 bases at V and 8 bases at J, with 21 bases between. The CDR3 has 16 residues. Germline V gene lookup returns CDR1 LNHDA and CDR2 SQIVND (reference sequence). In nucleotides, the CDR3 is TGTGCCAGTAGTTACAGGTCCCCCGAGGTTGCGGAAAAACTGTTTTTT. Protein product: CASSYRSPEVAEKLFF.

The J gene is TRBJ2-3, the V gene TRBV18; 13 nucleotides match TRBD2. Per the germline V gene, CDR1 is KGHSH and CDR2 is LQKENI. J was trimmed by 4 bases and V by 6 bases; bases with no gene match: 10. The CDR3 spans 17 residues. CDR3 DNA sequence: TGTGCCAGCTCTCTTGGACTAGCGGGAGTTATCGCAGATACGCAGTATTTT. As protein: CASSLGLAGVIADTQYF.

CDR3 in DNA: TGTGCCAGCAGCCAGGGACTAGCGGGGTACAATGAGCAGTTCTTC. It yields the protein CASSQGLAGYNEQFF. The chain is built from TRBV14 and TRBJ2-1; 13 nucleotides line up with TRBD2. Trimming took 3 bases from V and 4 from J; bases not matched to a gene: 0. The V gene's germline CDR1 is SGHDN and CDR2 FVKESK. This CDR3 is 15 amino acids long.

This clone appeared a single time. The CDR3 sequence is CAISDFRQGSLAVGYTF. DNA of the CDR3: TGTGCCATCAGTGACTTCCGACAGGGGTCACTCGCTGTTGGCTACACCTTC. The V call is TRBV10-3, the J call TRBJ1-2, with TRBD1 identical over 8 bases. Germline lookup yields CDR1 ENHRY and CDR2 SYGVKD. CDR3 size: 17 residues. V was pared by 3 bases and J by 7 bases, with 16 bases of the junction left unmatched.

This chain links TRBV28 with TRBJ1-6, with TRBD1 identical over 9 bases. CDR1 MDHEN and CDR2 SYDVKM come from the germline V gene. Trimming at V came to 4 bases and at J to 6 bases, leaving 1 base not matched to a gene. The CDR3 runs 14 residues. The CDR3 DNA reads TGTGCCAGCAGTTCGGGACAGGGTAATTCACCCCTCCACTTT. Its protein is CASSSGQGNSPLHF. Full variable domain (outside the CDR3, taken from reference TRBV28 and TRBJ1-6): DVKVTQSSRYLVKRTGEKVFLECVQDMDHENMFWYRQDPGLGLRLIYFSYDVKMKEKGDIPEGYSVSREKKERFSLILESASTNQTSMYLCASSSGQGNSPLHFGNGTRLTVT.

This chain links TRBV9 with TRBJ2-5; the D gene is possibly TRBD1 (5 bases). V lost 6 bases, J lost 5 bases, and 14 bases lay in between. Germline CDR1 and CDR2: SGDLS and YYNGEE. The CDR3 is made up of 13 amino acids. The CDR3 DNA reads TGTGCCAGCACAGGCGGACACGCGGAGACCCAGTACTTC. Protein sequence: CASTGGHAETQYF.

The genes are TRBV5-4 and TRBJ1-1; no clear D. The CDR3 consists of 13 residues. The V end lost 1 base, the J end lost 4 bases, and 8 bases lay between the germline ends. Germline CDR1 and CDR2: SGHNT and YYREEE (reference sequence). This CDR3 is CASSLMGGTEAFF. The CDR3, as DNA: TGTGCCAGCAGCTTGATGGGTGGCACTGAAGCTTTCTTT.

In this sample, this clone turned up once. The chain has TRBV6-2 or TRBV6-3 and TRBJ1-6, with a possible D match to TRBD1 (6 bases). V shed 5 bases and J shed 9 bases, with 8 bases lying between them. This CDR3 is built from 12 residues. In germline, CDR1 is MNHEY, CDR2 SVGEGT. The CDR3 reads CASSRGGSPLHF. Here the CDR3 DNA reads TGTGCCAGCAGTAGAGGGGGTTCACCCCTCCACTTT.

The rearrangement links TRBV30 to TRBJ2-7; a possible D gene is TRBD2 (6 bases). Trimming took off 5 bases at V and 0 bases at J, with 11 bases between the two ends. This CDR3 comprises 13 residues. From germline, CDR1 is GTSNPN and CDR2 SVGIG (reference sequence). CDR3 residues: CAWARGISYEQYF. CDR3 DNA: TGTGCCTGGGCGCGGGGTATCTCCTACGAGCAGTACTTC.

V usage is TRBV2 and J usage is TRBJ1-2, with D perhaps TRBD1 (5 bases). The CDR3 totals 13 residues. Germline values: CDR1 SNHLY, CDR2 FYNNEI. Trimming removed 6 bases from V and 7 bases from J, with 15 bases in between. The CDR3 DNA sequence: TGTGCCAGCAGGGACGGACCCGGGGGTGGCTACACCTTC. Amino acid sequence: CASRDGPGGGYTF.

DNA for the CDR3: TGTGCCAGCAGCGCCGGTGTGAGGGGGTCCTCCGGTGAGCAGTTCTTC. It translates to CASSAGVRGSSGEQFF. The chain employs TRBV9 and TRBJ2-1, with D tentatively TRBD1 (6 bases). V lost 3 bases to trimming and J lost 9 bases, with 22 bases between them. The CDR3 sequence is 16 residues long. Germline V gives CDR1 SGDLS, CDR2 YYNGEE.

This chain links TRBV18 with TRBJ2-1; D is possibly TRBD2 (6 bases). The V end was cut by 4 bases, the J end by 5 bases, with 15 bases between. Germline assignment: CDR1 KGHSH and CDR2 LQKENI. This CDR3 is built from 15 residues. The CDR3 protein is CASSLYLPGDNEQFF. CDR3 in DNA: TGTGCCAGCTCACTTTACCTCCCGGGAGACAATGAGCAGTTCTTC.